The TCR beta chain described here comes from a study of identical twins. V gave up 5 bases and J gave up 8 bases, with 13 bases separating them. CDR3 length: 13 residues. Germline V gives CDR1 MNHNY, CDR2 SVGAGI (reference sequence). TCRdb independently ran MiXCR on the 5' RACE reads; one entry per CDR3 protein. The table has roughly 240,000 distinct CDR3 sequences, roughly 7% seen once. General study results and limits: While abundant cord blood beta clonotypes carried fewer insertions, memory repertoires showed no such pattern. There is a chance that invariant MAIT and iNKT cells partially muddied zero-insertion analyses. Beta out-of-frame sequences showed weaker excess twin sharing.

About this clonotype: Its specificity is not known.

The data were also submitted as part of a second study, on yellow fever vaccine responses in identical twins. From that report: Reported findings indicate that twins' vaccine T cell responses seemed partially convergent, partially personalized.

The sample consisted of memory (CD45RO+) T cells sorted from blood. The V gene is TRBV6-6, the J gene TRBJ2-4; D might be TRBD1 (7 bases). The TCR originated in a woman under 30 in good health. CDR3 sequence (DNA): TGTGCCAGCAGTGTCATCAGGGGGGACATTCAGTACTTC. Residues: CASSVIRGDIQYF.